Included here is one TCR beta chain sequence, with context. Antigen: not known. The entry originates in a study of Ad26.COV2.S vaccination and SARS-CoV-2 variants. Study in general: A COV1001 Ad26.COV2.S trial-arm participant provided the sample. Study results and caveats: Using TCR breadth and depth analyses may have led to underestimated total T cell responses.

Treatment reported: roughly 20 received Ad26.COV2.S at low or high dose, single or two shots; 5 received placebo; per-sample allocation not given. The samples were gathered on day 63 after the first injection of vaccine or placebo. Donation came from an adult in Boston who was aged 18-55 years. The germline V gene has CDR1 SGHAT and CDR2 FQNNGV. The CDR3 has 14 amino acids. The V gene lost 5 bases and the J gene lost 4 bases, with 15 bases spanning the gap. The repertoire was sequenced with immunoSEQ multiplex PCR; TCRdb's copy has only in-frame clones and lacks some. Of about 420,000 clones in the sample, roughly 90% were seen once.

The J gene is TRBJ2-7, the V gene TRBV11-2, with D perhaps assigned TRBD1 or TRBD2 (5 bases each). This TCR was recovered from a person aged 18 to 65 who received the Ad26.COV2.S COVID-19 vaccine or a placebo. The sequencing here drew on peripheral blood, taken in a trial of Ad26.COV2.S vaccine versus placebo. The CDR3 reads CASSQTRQTYEQYF. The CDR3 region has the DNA TGTGCCAGCAGCCAAACTAGACAGACTTACGAGCAGTACTTC.